The rows below give T cell receptor beta chains drawn from one sample of a study of cytomegalovirus exposure and HLA in healthy donors. Profiled with immunoSEQ multiplex PCR; TCRdb holds only in-frame clones, not every one. Of about 150,000 clones in the sample, 78% were seen once. The material sequenced was PBMCs. These receptor sequences come from a male donor in good health and CMV-seronegative. CDR3s include the opening cysteine and the closing phenylalanine or tryptophan. A D gene is named only where the DNA matches it firmly. Clone size, where shown, is once, few, many, or a class for clones that have expanded.

CDR3 DNA: TGTTCCAGCAGCCCCGGGGTCGGGACAGGTACCTACGAGCAGTACTTC; CDR3 protein: CSSSPGVGTGTYEQYF; V gene: TRBV7-9; J gene: TRBJ2-7; clone size: -; D gene: TRBD1
CDR3 DNA: TGCGCCAGCAGCTTGGCCACCATGACAACGAACACTGAAGCTTTCTTT; CDR3 protein: CASSLATMTTNTEAFF; V gene: TRBV5-1; J gene: TRBJ1-1; clone size: -; D gene: -
CDR3 DNA: TGCGCCAGCAGGCCTGGGACAGGGACAGATACGCAGTATTTT; CDR3 protein: CASRPGTGTDTQYF; V gene: TRBV5-1; J gene: TRBJ2-3; clone size: few; D gene: TRBD1
CDR3 DNA: TGCGCCAGCAGCTTCGGCCTAGCGGGGTCGTACAATGAGCAGTTCTTC; CDR3 protein: CASSFGLAGSYNEQFF; V gene: TRBV5-1; J gene: TRBJ2-1; clone size: -; D gene: TRBD2
CDR3 DNA: TGTGCCTGGAGTAAAGGACAGAACTATGGCTACACCTTC; CDR3 protein: CAWSKGQNYGYTF; V gene: TRBV30; J gene: TRBJ1-2; clone size: once; D gene: -
CDR3 DNA: TGCGCCAGCAGCTTGTGGTCAGGGGCTAATGAAAAACTGTTTTTT; CDR3 protein: CASSLWSGANEKLFF; V gene: TRBV5-1; J gene: TRBJ1-4; clone size: few; D gene: -
CDR3 DNA: TGCGCCAGCAGCCAAACGAAGGGCGTGGGGGCCTACGAGCAGTACTTC; CDR3 protein: CASSQTKGVGAYEQYF; V gene: TRBV4-3; J gene: TRBJ2-7; clone size: -; D gene: -
CDR3 DNA: TGTGCCAGCAGCCCCGAGCGTCAGGGGGGAGATACGCAGTATTTT; CDR3 protein: CASSPERQGGDTQYF; V gene: TRBV9; J gene: TRBJ2-3; clone size: -; D gene: -
CDR3 DNA: TGTGCCAGCAGTTCCGTCGACAGTTGGAATTCACCCCTCCACTTT; CDR3 protein: CASSSVDSWNSPLHF; V gene: TRBV6-6; J gene: TRBJ1-6; clone size: once; D gene: -
CDR3 DNA: TGTGCCAGCAGCGTAGGGTCAGGGCTGGACACCGGGGAGCTGTTTTTT; CDR3 protein: CASSVGSGLDTGELFF; V gene: TRBV9; J gene: TRBJ2-2; clone size: -; D gene: -
CDR3 DNA: TGTGCCAGCAGCTTGGGAGACAGGGGAGTAGAGACCCAGTACTTC; CDR3 protein: CASSLGDRGVETQYF; V gene: TRBV5-4; J gene: TRBJ2-5; clone size: few; D gene: TRBD1
CDR3 DNA: TGCGCCAGCAGCTTGGGACAGGGCAACGAGCAGTACTTC; CDR3 protein: CASSLGQGNEQYF; V gene: TRBV5-1; J gene: TRBJ2-7; clone size: -; D gene: TRBD1
CDR3 DNA: TGTGCCAGCAGTCTCCGGGGAGCGGGGAATGAGCAGTTCTTC; CDR3 protein: CASSLRGAGNEQFF; V gene: TRBV6-6; J gene: TRBJ2-1; clone size: -; D gene: TRBD2
CDR3 DNA: TGCGCCAGCAGCTTGGCGGGGGACGAGCAGTACTTC; CDR3 protein: CASSLAGDEQYF; V gene: TRBV5-1; J gene: TRBJ2-7; clone size: -; D gene: -
CDR3 DNA: TGTGCCAGCAGCTTAGGGCGGGGTATGAACACTGAAGCTTTCTTT; CDR3 protein: CASSLGRGMNTEAFF; V gene: TRBV7-8; J gene: TRBJ1-1; clone size: few; D gene: -
CDR3 DNA: TGTGCCAGCAGCCGAGGGGGACAGCGGGAGGGCCTGATCTTC; CDR3 protein: CASSRGGQREGLIF; V gene: TRBV7-8; J gene: TRBJ2-1; clone size: -; D gene: TRBD2
CDR3 DNA: TGTGCCAGCAGCGAGTCGCAGACGAGACTAGCGGGAGCTGAGCAGTACTTC; CDR3 protein: CASSESQTRLAGAEQYF; V gene: TRBV9; J gene: TRBJ2-7; clone size: -; D gene: TRBD2
CDR3 DNA: TGTGCCAGCAGTTCAGGGTCCACCGGGGAGCTGTTTTTT; CDR3 protein: CASSSGSTGELFF; V gene: TRBV6-6; J gene: TRBJ2-2; clone size: -; D gene: -
CDR3 DNA: TGTGCCAGCAGCGGGACTAGCGGGAGGGACACAGATACGCAGTATTTT; CDR3 protein: CASSGTSGRDTDTQYF; V gene: TRBV14; J gene: TRBJ2-3; clone size: -; D gene: TRBD2
CDR3 DNA: TGTGCCAGCAGATTTGGGGGGGAGGACGAGCAGTACTTC; CDR3 protein: CASRFGGEDEQYF; V gene: TRBV6-6; J gene: TRBJ2-7; clone size: -; D gene: TRBD2
CDR3 DNA: TGCGCCAGCAGCCAAGACTGGCGGGGGAACACCGGGGAGCTGTTTTTT; CDR3 protein: CASSQDWRGNTGELFF; V gene: TRBV4-1; J gene: TRBJ2-2; clone size: -; D gene: -
CDR3 DNA: TGTGCCAGCAGCCATCGAGGGGGGGCTCAAGAGACCCAGTACTTC; CDR3 protein: CASSHRGGAQETQYF; V gene: TRBV14; J gene: TRBJ2-5; clone size: -; D gene: -
CDR3 DNA: TGTGCCAGCAGCCCTGGACTCCACTACGAGCAGTACTTC; CDR3 protein: CASSPGLHYEQYF; V gene: TRBV9; J gene: TRBJ2-7; clone size: -; D gene: -
CDR3 DNA: TGTGCCAGCAGTTACACAGGGCATCGGGATCAGCCCCAGCATTTT; CDR3 protein: CASSYTGHRDQPQHF; V gene: TRBV6-6; J gene: TRBJ1-5; clone size: -; D gene: -
CDR3 DNA: TGCGCCAGCAGCCCGGGACTAGCGGGGCTTTACACCGGGGAGCTGTTTTTT; CDR3 protein: CASSPGLAGLYTGELFF; V gene: TRBV4-3; J gene: TRBJ2-2; clone size: -; D gene: TRBD2
CDR3 DNA: TGTGCCCGCCTAGGAGCCTCCAATGAGCAGTTCTTC; CDR3 protein: CARLGASNEQFF; V gene: TRBV6-4; J gene: TRBJ2-1; clone size: -; D gene: -
CDR3 DNA: TGCGCCAGCAGCGTGACAGGACCCTCCTACGAGCAGTACTTC; CDR3 protein: CASSVTGPSYEQYF; V gene: TRBV5-1; J gene: TRBJ2-7; clone size: -; D gene: -
CDR3 DNA: TGTGCCAGCGGGACTGCGACCTACGAGCAGTACTTC; CDR3 protein: CASGTATYEQYF; V gene: TRBV7-8; J gene: TRBJ2-7; clone size: once; D gene: -
CDR3 DNA: TGTGCCAGCAGCTCGGCAGGGGGCAGCCGCGAGCAGTACTTC; CDR3 protein: CASSSAGGSREQYF; V gene: TRBV11-1; J gene: TRBJ2-7; clone size: few; D gene: TRBD1
CDR3 DNA: TGTGCCAGCAGCCCGGATACAGGGTCCGAGCAGTACTTC; CDR3 protein: CASSPDTGSEQYF; V gene: TRBV7-8; J gene: TRBJ2-7; clone size: -; D gene: -
CDR3 DNA: TGTGCCACCAGCAGAGGGGGCGGGAGGGGGATCTACGAGCAGTACTTC; CDR3 protein: CATSRGGGRGIYEQYF; V gene: TRBV15; J gene: TRBJ2-7; clone size: -; D gene: TRBD2
CDR3 DNA: TGTGCCAGCAGCTCCGGGACAAAAGCTTTCTTT; CDR3 protein: CASSSGTKAFF; V gene: TRBV6-1; J gene: TRBJ1-1; clone size: -; D gene: -
CDR3 DNA: TGTGCCAGCAGCCGTGGGACAGCGTATAGCAATCAGCCCCAGCATTTT; CDR3 protein: CASSRGTAYSNQPQHF; V gene: TRBV7-8; J gene: TRBJ1-5; clone size: few; D gene: TRBD1
CDR3 DNA: TGTGCCAGCACGGGGCAGGGGTCCTACGAGCAGTACTTC; CDR3 protein: CASTGQGSYEQYF; V gene: TRBV28; J gene: TRBJ2-7; clone size: -; D gene: -
CDR3 DNA: TGTGCCAGTACTTATAACAGGGATGGCTACACCTTC; CDR3 protein: CASTYNRDGYTF; V gene: TRBV19; J gene: TRBJ1-2; clone size: -; D gene: -
CDR3 DNA: TGTGCCAGCTCACCACGGGACAGCGTCTACAATGAGCAGTTCTTC; CDR3 protein: CASSPRDSVYNEQFF; V gene: TRBV18; J gene: TRBJ2-1; clone size: -; D gene: TRBD1
CDR3 DNA: TGTGCCAGCAGCTTACGTTCTAGCACAGATACGCAGTATTTT; CDR3 protein: CASSLRSSTDTQYF; V gene: TRBV7-3; J gene: TRBJ2-3; clone size: -; D gene: -
CDR3 DNA: TGTGCCAGCAGCGGGGGACAGGGGGCGGCTAATGAAAAACTGTTTTTT; CDR3 protein: CASSGGQGAANEKLFF; V gene: TRBV9; J gene: TRBJ1-4; clone size: -; D gene: TRBD1
CDR3 DNA: TGTGCCAACAGTCCAGGGTCTGGGGCCAACGTCCTGACTTTC; CDR3 protein: CANSPGSGANVLTF; V gene: TRBV6-4; J gene: TRBJ2-6; clone size: once; D gene: -